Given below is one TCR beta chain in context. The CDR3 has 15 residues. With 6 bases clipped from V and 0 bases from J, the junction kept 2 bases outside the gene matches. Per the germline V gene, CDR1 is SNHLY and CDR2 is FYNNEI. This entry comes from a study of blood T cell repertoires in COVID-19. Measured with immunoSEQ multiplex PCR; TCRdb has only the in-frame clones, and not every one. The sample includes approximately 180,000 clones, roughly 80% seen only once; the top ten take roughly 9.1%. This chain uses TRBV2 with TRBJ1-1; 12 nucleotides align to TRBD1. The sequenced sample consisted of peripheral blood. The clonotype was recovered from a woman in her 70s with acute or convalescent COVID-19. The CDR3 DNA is TGTGCCAGCAGGGGACAGGGGGCAGTGAACACTGAAGCTTTCTTT. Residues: CASRGQGAVNTEAFF.